The present T cell receptor beta chain was sequenced within a study of T cell changes during pregnancy in multiple sclerosis. The CDR3 runs to 13 residues. Trimming stripped 5 bases from V and 3 bases from J, with 11 bases between. The germline V gene has CDR1 SGHTA and CDR2 FQGTGA. The protocol was immunoSEQ multiplex PCR, while the TCRdb copy is restricted to in-frame clones and leaves out a portion. This table has tens of thousands of clones, approximately 92% appearing once. The chain is built from TRBV7-3 and TRBJ2-7; tentatively, D is TRBD2 (5 bases). The source material was CD4+ T cells from peripheral blood mononuclear cells, sampled after pregnancy. This TCR derives from a female donor in good health, enrolled as a control in a pregnancy study. The CDR3 sequence is CASSRQGGYEQYF. In DNA, the CDR3 is TGTGCCAGCAGCCGGCAAGGAGGCTACGAGCAGTACTTC.